These T cell receptor beta chains were read from a single sample in a study of blood T cell repertoires in COVID-19. Clones were read by immunoSEQ multiplex PCR, and TCRdb kept only the in-frame ones, dropping some. The sample has 350,000 or so clones; about 92% are singletons. Sequenced sample: PBMCs or T cells enriched from blood (not recorded which). All receptors derive from a woman younger than 45 who had recovered from COVID-19. CDR3s include the opening cysteine and the closing phenylalanine or tryptophan. Fields, in order: CDR3 protein, D gene, J gene, V gene. D genes are given only for firm matches.

cdr3_aa: CASSFREETQYF
d_call: -
j_call: TRBJ2-5
v_call: TRBV12-3/TRBV12-4

cdr3_aa: CASRGQVSYNSPLHF
d_call: TRBD1
j_call: TRBJ1-6
v_call: TRBV19

cdr3_aa: CSVQSSLPGETQYF
d_call: -
j_call: TRBJ2-5
v_call: TRBV29-1

cdr3_aa: CASRTSGGAMDEQFF
d_call: TRBD2
j_call: TRBJ2-1
v_call: TRBV3-1/TRBV3-2

cdr3_aa: CASSQVPRGDNEQFF
d_call: TRBD2
j_call: TRBJ2-1
v_call: TRBV14

cdr3_aa: CASSRRGDEQFF
d_call: -
j_call: TRBJ2-1
v_call: TRBV7-2

cdr3_aa: CASSLTSRAEQYF
d_call: -
j_call: TRBJ2-7
v_call: TRBV5-5

cdr3_aa: CASSLQGRGSPLHF
d_call: -
j_call: TRBJ1-6
v_call: TRBV5-1

cdr3_aa: CASSQQGARQPQHF
d_call: TRBD1
j_call: TRBJ1-5
v_call: TRBV27

cdr3_aa: CASTPGGWGSNEQFF
d_call: TRBD2
j_call: TRBJ2-1
v_call: TRBV5-4

cdr3_aa: CASSKAHPGELDTEAFF
d_call: -
j_call: TRBJ1-1
v_call: TRBV21-1

cdr3_aa: CASSFTGNEKLFF
d_call: -
j_call: TRBJ1-4
v_call: TRBV11-1

cdr3_aa: CASSVFWSSPDTQYF
d_call: -
j_call: TRBJ2-3
v_call: TRBV9

cdr3_aa: CASSRSPSGGEQETQYF
d_call: TRBD2
j_call: TRBJ2-5
v_call: TRBV6-6

cdr3_aa: CAISAGTLDYGYTF
d_call: -
j_call: TRBJ1-2
v_call: TRBV10-3

cdr3_aa: CASMGQGKQPQHF
d_call: TRBD1
j_call: TRBJ1-5
v_call: TRBV27

cdr3_aa: CSAGPRDRGVADTQYF
d_call: TRBD1
j_call: TRBJ2-3
v_call: TRBV29-1

cdr3_aa: CAVEGQGFEQFF
d_call: -
j_call: TRBJ2-1
v_call: TRBV10-3

cdr3_aa: CASSPSEGTEAFF
d_call: -
j_call: TRBJ1-1
v_call: TRBV18

cdr3_aa: CASSSYSGTGISGNTIYF
d_call: TRBD1
j_call: TRBJ1-3
v_call: TRBV18

cdr3_aa: CASSTGLAGTRELFF
d_call: TRBD2
j_call: TRBJ2-2
v_call: TRBV28

cdr3_aa: CASSQGARAGTEAFF
d_call: -
j_call: TRBJ1-1
v_call: TRBV4-1

cdr3_aa: CASSDFGLANNTGELFF
d_call: TRBD2
j_call: TRBJ2-2
v_call: TRBV6-1

cdr3_aa: CASSGPTGGQSPLHF
d_call: TRBD1
j_call: TRBJ1-6
v_call: TRBV19

cdr3_aa: CASSDRGVGLIQYF
d_call: TRBD1
j_call: TRBJ2-4
v_call: TRBV28

cdr3_aa: CASSVGGLGETQYF
d_call: -
j_call: TRBJ2-5
v_call: TRBV9

cdr3_aa: CASSASWTAHYNEQFF
d_call: -
j_call: TRBJ2-1
v_call: TRBV28

cdr3_aa: CASSEWGAEQPQHF
d_call: -
j_call: TRBJ1-5
v_call: TRBV2

cdr3_aa: CASSQDVSGRAGGDTQYF
d_call: TRBD2
j_call: TRBJ2-3
v_call: TRBV3-1/TRBV3-2

cdr3_aa: CASSQGRENTGELFF
d_call: -
j_call: TRBJ2-2
v_call: TRBV5-1

cdr3_aa: CASSDLAMDGPEQFF
d_call: -
j_call: TRBJ2-1
v_call: TRBV9

cdr3_aa: CASSSGQGTYGYTF
d_call: TRBD1
j_call: TRBJ1-2
v_call: TRBV28

cdr3_aa: CASTGAGDSWELFF
d_call: -
j_call: TRBJ2-2
v_call: TRBV28

cdr3_aa: CASSFGTSYVNEQFF
d_call: TRBD2
j_call: TRBJ2-1
v_call: TRBV5-1

cdr3_aa: CASRGTSGGLQFF
d_call: TRBD2
j_call: TRBJ2-1
v_call: TRBV4-2

cdr3_aa: CASSQTGAIQETQYF
d_call: TRBD1
j_call: TRBJ2-5
v_call: TRBV11-3

cdr3_aa: CASSLGTGAEQYF
d_call: TRBD1
j_call: TRBJ2-7
v_call: TRBV7-6

cdr3_aa: CASSVLQGLGTEAFF
d_call: TRBD1
j_call: TRBJ1-1
v_call: TRBV7-2

cdr3_aa: CASSPPGPYEQFF
d_call: -
j_call: TRBJ2-1
v_call: TRBV12-3/TRBV12-4

cdr3_aa: CAWDLRQGTEAFF
d_call: -
j_call: TRBJ1-1
v_call: TRBV30

cdr3_aa: CASRRTPLGSEYF
d_call: -
j_call: TRBJ2-7
v_call: TRBV27

cdr3_aa: CASSLLAGGPSNTGELFF
d_call: TRBD2
j_call: TRBJ2-2
v_call: TRBV11-2

cdr3_aa: CASSFADRGISTDTQYF
d_call: TRBD1
j_call: TRBJ2-3
v_call: TRBV11-3

cdr3_aa: CASRPIRDRDPDTQYF
d_call: TRBD1
j_call: TRBJ2-3
v_call: TRBV11-2

cdr3_aa: CASSPSRPSAYNEQFF
d_call: -
j_call: TRBJ2-1
v_call: TRBV7-8